This paragraph reports one TCR beta chain. With random hexamers, reverse transcription was performed on roughly 0.45 to 1 ug of RNA. TCRdb re-called the immunoSEQ multiplex PCR reads with MiXCR, one entry per CDR3 protein. Of 69,000 or so distinct CDR3 sequences in the sample, roughly 94% were seen once. The sample originates from a study of CD8 T cells in Susac syndrome. The length of the CDR3 is 17 residues. Trimming removed 0 bases from V and 5 bases from J; junction bases left unmatched: 12. Germline CDR1 is SGHRS and CDR2 is YFSETQ. This clonotype was sampled from a human donor in good health. Sequencing input: CD8+ T cells from PBMCs. This rearrangement joins TRBV5-1 to TRBJ2-5; TRBD2 matches at 8 bases. The CDR3 is CASSLEPSGGEGETQYF. The CDR3 DNA sequence: TGCGCCAGCAGCTTGGAGCCCAGCGGGGGCGAAGGGGAGACCCAGTACTTC.